This T cell receptor (beta chain) appears in the sequencing data of a study of cytomegalovirus exposure and HLA in healthy donors. Per germline, CDR1 SEHNR and CDR2 FQNEAQ (reference sequence). There are 16 residues in the CDR3. With 5 bases clipped from V and 9 bases from J, the junction kept 16 bases outside the gene matches. With 60 Vbeta and 13 Jbeta primers, the PCR was carried out. The assay was immunoSEQ multiplex PCR, and TCRdb's table has in-frame clones only and misses some. The sample has 100,000 or so clones, roughly 88% seen once. Study-wide results and limits: Donors were assumed by presence/absence analyses to have roughly uniform sequencing depth. 150 or so TCR beta chains were listed as cytomegalovirus-associated. Most likely, a cluster of highly shared sequence variants arose as a sequencing artifact.

With respect to this clone: Its antigen is not known.

Material: PBMCs. This chain joins TRBV7-9 and TRBJ2-1, with 7 bases that match TRBD1. This TCR derives from a woman between 18 and 29 years old in good health and CMV-seronegative. The CDR3 nucleotides read TGTGCCAGCAGCCCAAAGACAAACGACAGGGTTAGTGAGCAGTTCTTC. Translated: CASSPKTNDRVSEQFF.